A single sample gave rise to the 15 T cell receptor beta chains below, sequenced in a study of T-cell reconstitution after alpha-beta-depleted transplantation in children. It was with unique molecular identifiers that the TCRbeta library was prepared. TCRdb fed the PCR reads into MiXCR, producing one record per CDR3 protein. The top ten hold over 2% of the sample, which has fewer than 700,000 distinct CDR3 sequences, around 13% seen once. The specimen comprised PBMCs, mostly from graft donor cells, sampled 360 days after TCRalphabeta/CD19-depleted stem cell transplant. The source of these receptors is a male patient between 10 and 17 years old who had a stem cell transplant for acute myeloid leukemia, so the T cells may come from the graft donor.

This clonotype was counted between two and nine times. This rearrangement joins TRBV12-3 or TRBV12-4 to TRBJ2-5; 9 bases are a match to TRBD2. This CDR3 has 15 amino acids. V lost 5 bases to trimming and J lost 3 bases; unmatched junction nucleotides: 7. Here the CDR3 DNA reads TGTGCCAGCAGTACCCGGGCGGGAGGGAAAGAGACCCAGTACTTC. It encodes CASSTRAGGKETQYF.

This clonotype showed up just a few times. The chain has TRBV28 and TRBJ2-2, with a tentative D call TRBD1 (6 bases). The CDR3 covers 15 residues. Per germline, CDR1 MDHEN and CDR2 SYDVKM. V dropped 8 bases and J dropped 7 bases, with 20 bases sitting between them. This CDR3 is CASLLPQGLGGELFF. CDR3 coding DNA: TGTGCCAGCCTCCTGCCCCAGGGGTTGGGCGGGGAGCTGTTTTTT.

The gene calls are TRBV6-2 or TRBV6-3 and TRBJ2-2; D remains ambiguous. The CDR3 length is 13 residues. Germline values: CDR1 MNHEY, CDR2 SVGEGT. V lost 6 bases, J lost 7 bases, and 12 bases lay in between. CDR3 amino acids: CASRSNGIGELFF. The CDR3, as DNA: TGTGCCAGCAGATCTAACGGCATCGGGGAGCTGTTTTTT.

This clonotype occurred many times. V is TRBV4-3 and J is TRBJ1-1, with D unresolved. The germline gives CDR1 LGHNA, CDR2 YSLEER. Trimming removed 1 base from V and 3 bases from J, with 9 bases in between. This CDR3 has 14 residues. For the CDR3, the DNA is TGCGCCAGCAGCCAAGGCACCCGGGACACTGAAGCTTTCTTT. Translating it yields CASSQGTRDTEAFF.

The chain carries TRBV6-2 or TRBV6-3 and TRBJ2-2; 8 positions agree with TRBD2. The germline gives CDR1 MNHEY, CDR2 SVGEGT. The CDR3 is made up of 22 amino acids. V was clipped by 1 base and J by 4 bases; unmatched bases: 23. The CDR3 coding sequence is TGTGCCAGCAGTTACTGGGCCATTAGAGCGGGAGAAGTCCCCCCTCCCACCGGGGAGCTGTTTTTT. It encodes CASSYWAIRAGEVPPPTGELFF.

With regard to this clonotype: Compared with germline, one end of the junction differs, possibly owing to a read error. The chain uses TRBV30 and TRBJ1-2; D is uncertain. The germline CDR1 and CDR2 sequences are GTSNPN and SVGIG (reference sequence). There are 8 residues in the CDR3. The CDR3: CAWNGRFF. The CDR3 DNA reads as TGTGCCTGGAATGGTCGTTTCTTC.

The rearrangement uses TRBV20-1 and TRBJ2-5; 12 positions match TRBD2. The CDR3 length is 15 residues. The ends lost 3 bases at V and 4 bases at J; junction bases unmatched: 6. Per germline, CDR1 DFQATT and CDR2 SNEGSKA (reference sequence). The CDR3 sequence: CSASPLAGGRETQYF. Written as DNA, the CDR3 is TGCAGTGCTAGCCCCCTAGCGGGAGGGAGAGAGACCCAGTACTTC.

The table lists this clonotype with many counts. The rearrangement links TRBV29-1 to TRBJ2-3, with a weak D call TRBD1 (6 bases). The CDR3 sequence is 13 residues long. Germline V gives CDR1 SQVTM, CDR2 ANQGSEA. The V and J ends lost 4 bases and 5 bases respectively, with 13 bases between them. CDR3 residues: CSVVRGNGDTQYF. CDR3 bases: TGCAGCGTTGTTAGGGGGAATGGAGATACGCAGTATTTT.

This clonotype showed up many times. V and J are TRBV14 and TRBJ2-7, with a weak D call TRBD2 (5 bases). Trimming shortened V by 4 bases and J by 5 bases, and 18 bases separated the two germline ends. The V gene's germline CDR1 is SGHDN and CDR2 FVKESK. The CDR3 runs to 15 residues. This chain's CDR3 is CASSLRTGLLDEQYF. CDR3 bases: TGTGCCAGCAGCCTCCGGACTGGGCTACTAGACGAGCAGTACTTC.

This clonotype appeared many times. The J gene is TRBJ2-7, the V gene TRBV28; D is perhaps TRBD1 or TRBD2 (5 bases each). This CDR3 is 15 amino acids long. Germline assignment: CDR1 MDHEN and CDR2 SYDVKM. V was cut by 6 bases and J by 4 bases, with 19 bases left in between. For the CDR3, the DNA is TGTGCCAGCAGACCTCCGGGACGGGGTGGTTACGAGCAGTACTTC. Translated: CASRPPGRGGYEQYF.

The gene calls are TRBV4-2 and TRBJ2-1; 9 positions match TRBD2. This CDR3 comprises 17 residues. CDR1 is LGHNA and CDR2 is YNFKEQ in the germline V gene. V was pared by 0 bases and J by 3 bases, with 6 bases of the junction left unmatched. Here the CDR3 DNA reads TGTGCCAGCAGCCAAGATGGGAATAGCGGGAGCTACAATGAGCAGTTCTTC. This sequence encodes CASSQDGNSGSYNEQFF.

V is TRBV9 and J is TRBJ2-2; TRBD1 agrees at 8 bases. V dropped 0 bases and J dropped 4; count of bases not matched to a gene: 8. This CDR3 contains 17 residues. Germline-derived CDR1 and CDR2 are SGDLS and YYNGEE. The CDR3 reads CASSVEMGQELTGELFF. CDR3 nucleotides: TGTGCCAGCAGCGTAGAGATGGGACAGGAACTCACCGGGGAGCTGTTTTTT.

This clonotype came up a few times. The chain has TRBV29-1 and TRBJ2-5, with D perhaps TRBD2 (5 bases). CDR1 SQVTM and CDR2 ANQGSEA come from the germline V gene. The CDR3 has 11 residues. Trimming took 5 bases from V and 7 from J, leaving 11 bases between them. CDR3 sequence: CSVTWRMTQYF. Written as DNA, the CDR3 is TGCAGCGTTACCTGGAGGATGACCCAGTACTTC.

CDR3 bases: TGTGCCAGCAGAGGGGGGACTAGCCCCTCCGGGGAGCTGTTTTTT. It specifies CASRGGTSPSGELFF. The V call is TRBV12-3 or TRBV12-4, the J call TRBJ2-2; 9 bases match TRBD2. The CDR3 is 15 residues long. V shed 6 bases and J 6 bases; nucleotides not matched to a gene: 8.

V usage is TRBV14 and J usage is TRBJ2-7; D may match TRBD1 or TRBD2 (5 bases each). The V and J ends lost 1 base and 4 bases respectively, with 11 bases between them. Germline CDR1 and CDR2: SGHDN and FVKESK. The CDR3 loop spans 14 amino acids. CDR3 loop: CASSQGRGRYEQYF. CDR3 bases: TGTGCCAGCAGCCAAGGCCGGGGCAGGTACGAGCAGTACTTC.